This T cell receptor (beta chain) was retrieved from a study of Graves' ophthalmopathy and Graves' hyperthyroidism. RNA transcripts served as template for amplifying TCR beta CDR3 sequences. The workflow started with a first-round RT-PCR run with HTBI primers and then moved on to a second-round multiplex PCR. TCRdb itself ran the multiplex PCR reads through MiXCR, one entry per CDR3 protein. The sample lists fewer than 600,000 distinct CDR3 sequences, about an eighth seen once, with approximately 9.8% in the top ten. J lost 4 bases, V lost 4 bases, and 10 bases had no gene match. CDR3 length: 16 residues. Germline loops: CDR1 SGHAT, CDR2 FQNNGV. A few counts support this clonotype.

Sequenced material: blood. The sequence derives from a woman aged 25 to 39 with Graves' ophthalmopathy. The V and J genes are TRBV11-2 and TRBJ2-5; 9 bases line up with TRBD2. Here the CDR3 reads CASSSLGASGTETQYF. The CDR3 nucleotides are TGTGCCAGCAGCTCGCTAGGGGCTAGCGGGACAGAGACCCAGTACTTC. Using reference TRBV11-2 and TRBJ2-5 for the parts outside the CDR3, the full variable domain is EAGVAQSPRYKIIEKRQSVAFWCNPISGHATLYWYQQILGQGPKLLIQFQNNGVVDDSQLPKDRFSAERLKGVDSTLKIQPAKLEDSAVYLCASSSLGASGTETQYFGPGTRLLVL.